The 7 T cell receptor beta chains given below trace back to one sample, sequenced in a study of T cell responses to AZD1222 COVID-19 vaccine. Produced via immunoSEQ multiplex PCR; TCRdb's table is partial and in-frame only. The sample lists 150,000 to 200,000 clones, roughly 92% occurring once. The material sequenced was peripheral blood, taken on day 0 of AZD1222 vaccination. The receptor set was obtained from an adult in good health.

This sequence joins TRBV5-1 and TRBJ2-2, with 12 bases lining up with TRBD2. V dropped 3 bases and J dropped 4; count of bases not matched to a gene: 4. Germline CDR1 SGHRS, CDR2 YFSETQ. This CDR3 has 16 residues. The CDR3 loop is CASSSWTSGTTGELFF. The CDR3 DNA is TGCGCCAGCAGCTCCTGGACTAGCGGGACCACCGGGGAGCTGTTTTTT.

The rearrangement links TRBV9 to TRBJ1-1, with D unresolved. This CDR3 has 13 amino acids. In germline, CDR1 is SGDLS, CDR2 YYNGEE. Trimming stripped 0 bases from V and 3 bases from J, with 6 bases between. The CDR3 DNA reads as TGTGCCAGCAGCGTAGATGGGCACACTGAAGCTTTCTTT. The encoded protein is CASSVDGHTEAFF.

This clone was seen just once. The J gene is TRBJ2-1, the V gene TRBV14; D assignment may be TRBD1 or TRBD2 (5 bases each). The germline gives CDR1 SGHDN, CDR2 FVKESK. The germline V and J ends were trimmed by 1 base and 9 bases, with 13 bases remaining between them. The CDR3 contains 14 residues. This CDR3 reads CASSQVGTPPEQFF. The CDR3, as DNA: TGTGCCAGCAGCCAAGTTGGGACCCCCCCTGAGCAGTTCTTC. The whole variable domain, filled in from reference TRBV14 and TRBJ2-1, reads EAGVTQFPSHSVIEKGQTVTLRCDPISGHDNLYWYRRVMGKEIKFLLHFVKESKQDESGMPNNRFLAERTGGTYSTLKVQPAELEDSGVYFCASSQVGTPPEQFFGPGTRLTVL.

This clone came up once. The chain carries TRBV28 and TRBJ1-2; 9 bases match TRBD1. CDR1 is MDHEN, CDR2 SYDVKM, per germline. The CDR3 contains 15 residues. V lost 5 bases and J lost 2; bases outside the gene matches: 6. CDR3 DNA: TGTGCCAGCAGTCGACCCGGGACAGGGAACTATGGCTACACCTTC. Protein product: CASSRPGTGNYGYTF.

CDR3 bases: TGTGCCAGCAGCTTAGCCCCAGGACGGGATGGAAACACCATATATTTT. This codes for CASSLAPGRDGNTIYF. The chain uses TRBV7-2 and TRBJ1-3, with D unresolved. CDR3 length: 16 amino acids. The germline V and J ends were trimmed by 0 bases and 3 bases, with 12 bases remaining between them. The germline V gene encodes CDR1 SGHTA and CDR2 FQGNSA.

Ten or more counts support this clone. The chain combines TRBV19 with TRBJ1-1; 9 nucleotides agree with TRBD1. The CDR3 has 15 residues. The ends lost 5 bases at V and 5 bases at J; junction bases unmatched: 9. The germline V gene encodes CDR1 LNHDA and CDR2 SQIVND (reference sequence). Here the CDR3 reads CASSAWGQGLTEAFF. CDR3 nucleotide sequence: TGTGCCAGTAGTGCGTGGGGACAGGGACTGACTGAAGCTTTCTTT.

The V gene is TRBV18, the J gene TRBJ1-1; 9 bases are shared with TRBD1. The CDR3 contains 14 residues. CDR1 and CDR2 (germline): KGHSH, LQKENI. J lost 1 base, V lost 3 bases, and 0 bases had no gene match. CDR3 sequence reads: CASSPTGGNTEAFF. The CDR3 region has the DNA TGTGCCAGCTCACCGACAGGGGGGAACACTGAAGCTTTCTTT.